The clone carrying this TCR beta chain was detected once. The antigen is not known. The sample originates from a study of shared clonotypes between healthy human individuals. The wider study: CD4 naive and memory got three plates each, CD8 naive two, CD8 memory one. General study results and limits: Lower generation probabilities were found for non-shared clonotypes than for those shared by all four donors.

The assay was immunoSEQ multiplex PCR, and TCRdb's table has in-frame clones only and misses some. The sample has about 590,000 clones, about 95% seen once. Germline CDR1 and CDR2: GTSNPN and SVGIG (reference sequence). This CDR3 contains 14 residues. CD8 cells classed as naive were CD45RO-negative and positively selected for CCR7, excluding terminally differentiated effector memory CD45RA+ cells. This sequence was found in a woman aged 25 to 39 in good health. The chain has TRBV30 and TRBJ2-5, with D possibly being TRBD2 (6 bases). The end of the DNA fits TRBJ2-7 better, so the J call may be wrong. The sample consisted of naive CD8+ T cells sorted from blood. The CDR3 DNA follows: TGTGCCTGGGATCCGGGACTGGTCACCTACGAGCAGTACTTC. Protein product: CAWDPGLVTYEQYF.